This passage covers 30 T cell receptor beta chains from one sample sequenced in a study of Graves' ophthalmopathy and Graves' hyperthyroidism. The TCR beta CDR3 regions underwent amplification from RNA transcripts. First-round RT-PCR used HTBI primers; second-round multiplex PCR followed. Each CDR3 protein gets one entry after TCRdb re-called the multiplex PCR reads with MiXCR. The sample carries 400,000 to 500,000 distinct CDR3 sequences, 20% to 25% recorded once. Source material: peripheral blood. Receptors originate from a woman under 30 with stable Graves' hyperthyroidism.

This sequence joins TRBV30 and TRBJ1-1; D gene uncertain. The CDR3 is 14 amino acids. Trimming stripped 0 bases from V and 1 base from J, with 9 bases between. Per the germline V gene, CDR1 is GTSNPN and CDR2 is SVGIG (reference sequence). The CDR3 region is CAWSVRKRNTEAFF. The CDR3 bases are TGTGCCTGGAGTGTACGCAAAAGGAACACTGAAGCTTTCTTT.

This clonotype was observed at least ten times. One base away lies a much larger clone, so this may be a sequencing read error. The chain uses TRBV6-1 and TRBJ2-5, with 11 positions matching TRBD2. CDR1 is MNHNS and CDR2 is SASEGT in the germline V gene. The trim removed 6 bases at V and 0 bases at J, leaving 6 bases unmatched. There are 16 residues in the CDR3. CDR3: CASSEVGLADQETQYF. CDR3 in DNA: TGTGCCAGCAGCGAGGTGGGACTAGCGGACCAAGAGACCCAGTACTTC.

This clonotype showed up just a few times. V gene TRBV5-1 combines with J gene TRBJ2-1, with 12 bases aligning to TRBD2. J lost 7 bases, V lost 1 base, and 9 bases had no gene match. There are 17 residues in the CDR3. Per germline, CDR1 SGHRS and CDR2 YFSETQ. The DNA of the CDR3 is TGCGCCAGCAGCTTGTTCACTAGCGGGAGGTTGGGGAATGAGCAGTTCTTC. Translation gives CASSLFTSGRLGNEQFF. The whole variable domain, remainder taken from reference TRBV5-1 and TRBJ2-1, is KAGVTQTPRYLIKTRGQQVTLSCSPISGHRSVSWYQQTPGQGLQFLFEYFSETQRNKGNFPGRFSGRQFSNSRSEMNVSTLELGDSALYLCASSLFTSGRLGNEQFFGPGTRLTVL.

This clonotype was counted a few times. V usage is TRBV28 and J usage is TRBJ1-2; TRBD1 matches at 9 bases. The J segment lost 8 bases and the V segment lost 5 bases, leaving 9 bases of the junction unmatched. The CDR3 extends over 14 amino acids. From germline, CDR1 is MDHEN and CDR2 SYDVKM. The CDR3 region is CASSETGGTGGYTF. CDR3 in DNA: TGTGCCAGCAGTGAAACAGGGGGCACGGGGGGCTACACCTTC.

This clonotype came up a few times. The chain is built from TRBV11-2 and TRBJ2-7; 7 positions agree with TRBD2. This CDR3 comprises 13 residues. V was pared by 7 bases and J by 4 bases, with 7 bases of the junction left unmatched. Germline V gene lookup returns CDR1 SGHAT and CDR2 FQNNGV. This CDR3 is CASKGGRYYEQYF. Written as DNA, the CDR3 is TGTGCCAGCAAAGGCGGGAGATATTACGAGCAGTACTTC. The full variable domain, rest sourced from reference TRBV11-2 and TRBJ2-7, is EAGVAQSPRYKIIEKRQSVAFWCNPISGHATLYWYQQILGQGPKLLIQFQNNGVVDDSQLPKDRFSAERLKGVDSTLKIQPAKLEDSAVYLCASKGGRYYEQYFGPGTRLTVT.

In this sample, this clonotype turned up many times. The J gene is TRBJ1-2, the V gene TRBV15, with 7 nucleotides matching TRBD1. The length of the CDR3 is 17 residues. The germline V gene has CDR1 LNHNV and CDR2 YYDKDF (reference sequence). Unmatched junction bases numbered 13, after V lost 0 bases and J lost 6 bases. CDR3 loop: CATSRDRQRDRPDGYTF. Written as DNA, the CDR3 is TGTGCCACCAGCAGAGATCGTCAGAGGGACAGACCAGATGGCTACACCTTC.

This clonotype was seen many times. The rearrangement links TRBV25-1 to TRBJ1-2; D might be TRBD1 (5 bases). Germline V gene data show CDR1 as MGHDK and CDR2 as SYGVNS. This CDR3 region has 12 residues. V gave up 4 bases and J gave up 8 bases, with 11 bases separating them. The CDR3, as DNA: TGTGCCAGCAGTGGAGGGGTGCGGGGCTACACCTTC. Protein sequence: CASSGGVRGYTF.

This clonotype was observed many times. V gene TRBV7-8 combines with J gene TRBJ2-5; D possibly matches TRBD1 or TRBD2 (5 bases each). The V and J ends lost 5 bases and 5 bases respectively, with 15 bases between them. Germline V gives CDR1 SGHVS, CDR2 FQNEAQ. The CDR3 extends over 14 amino acids. In DNA form, the CDR3 reads TGTGCCAGCAGCCCACCCGGGAAGGGGGAGACCCAGTACTTC. It yields the protein CASSPPGKGETQYF. Combining the CDR3 with reference TRBV7-8 and TRBJ2-5 gives the whole variable domain GAGVSQSPRYKVAKRGQDVALRCDPISGHVSLFWYQQALGQGPEFLTYFQNEAQLDKSGLPSDRFFAERPEGSVSTLKIQRTQQEDSAVYLCASSPPGKGETQYFGPGTRLLVL.

This clonotype was seen just once. V is TRBV12-3 or TRBV12-4 and J is TRBJ2-5, with TRBD2 identical over 14 bases. The CDR3 totals 16 residues. Trimming removed 5 bases from V and 5 bases from J; junction bases left unmatched: 7. CDR3 sequence: CASSKTSGGAGETQYF. The CDR3 DNA reads TGTGCCAGCAGTAAGACTAGCGGGGGGGCTGGGGAGACCCAGTACTTC.

This clonotype appeared many times. V gene TRBV12-3 or TRBV12-4 combines with J gene TRBJ2-7, with D perhaps TRBD2 (6 bases). CDR3 length: 18 residues. V lost 5 bases to trimming and J lost 3 bases, with 26 bases between them. The CDR3 bases are TGTGCCAGCAGTCTTATTTTCGGTTACGCGGGACTGAACTACGAGCAGTACTTC. Translation gives CASSLIFGYAGLNYEQYF.

The chain employs TRBV5-8 and TRBJ2-7; a possible D gene is TRBD2 (5 bases). Germline loops: CDR1 SGHTS, CDR2 YDEGEE. Trimming shortened V by 2 bases and J by 4 bases, and 16 bases separated the two germline ends. The CDR3 spans 15 residues. DNA for the CDR3: TGTGCCAGCAGCTTCGGGGAAAGTGGGGTTTACGAGCAGTACTTC. Its protein is CASSFGESGVYEQYF.

This clonotype occurred many times. The chain is built from TRBV27 and TRBJ2-2; no definite D call. The germline V gene encodes CDR1 MNHEY and CDR2 SMNVEV (reference sequence). The CDR3 extends over 12 amino acids. Trimming shortened V by 2 bases and J by 6 bases, and 4 bases separated the two germline ends. For the CDR3, the DNA is TGTGCCAGCAGTTTAACGTCCGGGGAGCTGTTTTTT. It yields the protein CASSLTSGELFF.

This clonotype was found many times. The chain uses TRBV7-2 and TRBJ1-6, with TRBD1 as a possible D gene (5 bases). The V gene lost 4 bases and the J gene lost 9 bases, with 13 bases spanning the gap. The CDR3 has 14 amino acids. The germline gives CDR1 SGHTA, CDR2 FQGNSA. CDR3 sequence: CASSSSGGVSPLHF. For the CDR3, the DNA is TGTGCCAGCAGCTCGTCCGGGGGTGTTTCACCCCTCCACTTT.

This clonotype has at least ten counts. The chain uses TRBV7-9 and TRBJ1-2; D not resolved. Between the trimmed V and J ends, which lost 2 bases and 0 bases, there was a span of 7 bases. The CDR3 consists of 14 residues. Per the germline V gene, CDR1 is SEHNR and CDR2 is FQNEAQ (reference sequence). CDR3 residues: CASSLNPANYGYTF. The CDR3 DNA follows: TGTGCCAGCAGCTTAAATCCGGCTAACTATGGCTACACCTTC.

This clonotype was seen ten or more times. The rearrangement links TRBV10-3 to TRBJ1-5, with a weak D call TRBD1 (5 bases). The CDR3 runs 15 residues. Deletions cut 8 bases from V and 0 bases from J, with 14 bases between. Germline CDR1 is ENHRY and CDR2 is SYGVKD. Here the CDR3 reads CAIGSQGISNQPQHF. The CDR3 DNA sequence: TGTGCCATCGGCAGCCAGGGTATTAGCAATCAGCCCCAGCATTTT.

This clonotype has ten or more counts. The chain is built from TRBV7-2 and TRBJ2-5; D is possibly TRBD1 (6 bases). Germline V lookup: CDR1 SGHTA, CDR2 FQGNSA. V was trimmed by 8 bases and J by 2 bases, leaving 9 bases between them. The CDR3 is made up of 12 amino acids. In DNA form, the CDR3 reads TGTGCCAGCCGAACAGGGCAAGAGACCCAGTACTTC. Its translation: CASRTGQETQYF.

In its sample, this clonotype was seen a few times. V is TRBV4-1 and J is TRBJ2-7; perhaps TRBD2 as D (5 bases). The CDR3 extends over 16 amino acids. V was shortened by 3 bases and J by 0 bases, with 15 bases between the two germline ends. CDR1 and CDR2 (germline): MGHRA, YSYEKL. CDR3 DNA sequence: TGCGCCAGCAGCCAGGGATATGGTGGGAGCTCCTACGAGCAGTACTTC. Its protein is CASSQGYGGSSYEQYF.

The chain uses TRBV7-2 and TRBJ1-2, with D perhaps matching TRBD1 (6 bases). The CDR3 extends over 16 amino acids. The germline CDR1 and CDR2 sequences are SGHTA and FQGNSA. The ends were cut back, 3 bases at V and 7 bases at J, with 21 bases in the middle. The CDR3 here is CASSFAPRDTMAGYTF. The CDR3 coding sequence is TGTGCCAGCAGCTTTGCCCCCCGGGACACAATGGCTGGCTACACCTTC.

There are many counts of this clonotype. The chain is built from TRBV12-3 or TRBV12-4 and TRBJ2-7; D might be TRBD1 (6 bases). V was trimmed by 0 bases and J by 2 bases, leaving 11 bases between them. This CDR3 contains 15 residues. The CDR3 loop is CASSLAGQTTYEQYF. In DNA form, the CDR3 reads TGTGCCAGCAGTTTAGCCGGACAGACTACCTACGAGCAGTACTTC.

In DNA form, the CDR3 reads TGCAGCGTTGAAGATGGTGTGGGGGACCAAGAGACCCAGTACTTC. Protein sequence: CSVEDGVGDQETQYF. The chain couples TRBV29-1 to TRBJ2-5; D is perhaps TRBD1 or TRBD2 (5 bases each). Trimming left V 0 bases short and J 0 bases short, with 11 bases between. The CDR3 runs to 15 residues. Germline V gene data show CDR1 as SQVTM and CDR2 as ANQGSEA.

This clonotype was picked up many times. The rearrangement joins TRBV4-2 to TRBJ1-2, with 9 bases identical to TRBD1. V lost 6 bases to trimming and J lost 2 bases; unmatched junction nucleotides: 7. The CDR3 is made up of 15 amino acids. Germline V lookup: CDR1 LGHNA, CDR2 YNFKEQ. Here the CDR3 DNA reads TGTGCCAGCAGGTACGGGACAGGGCAAAACTATGGCTACACCTTC. Translating it yields CASRYGTGQNYGYTF.

The chain recombines TRBV6-1 with TRBJ1-2, with TRBD1 matching 7 bases. V lost 6 bases to trimming and J lost 4 bases; unmatched junction nucleotides: 14. Per the germline V gene, CDR1 is MNHNS and CDR2 is SASEGT. The CDR3 has 16 residues. The CDR3 DNA sequence: TGTGCCAGCAGAATATACAGGGGCGAGAGGGGCTATGGCTACACCTTC. This translates into CASRIYRGERGYGYTF.

The rearrangement uses TRBV12-3 or TRBV12-4 and TRBJ1-1; a possible D gene is TRBD1 (5 bases). Trimming shortened V by 5 bases and J by 1 base, and 11 bases separated the two germline ends. This CDR3 has 14 residues. The CDR3 DNA reads TGTGCCAGCAGTGACGACAGTCAGAACACTGAAGCTTTCTTT. The encoded protein is CASSDDSQNTEAFF.

This clonotype was detected many times. The chain's CDR3 is CSARDGRVRLAGGSYEQYF. CDR3 nucleotides: TGCAGTGCTAGAGATGGCAGGGTGAGACTAGCGGGAGGGTCCTACGAGCAGTACTTC. The chain couples TRBV20-1 to TRBJ2-7; 14 positions match TRBD2. The junction had 11 bases not matched to a gene; V was cut back by 0 bases and J by 1 base. Germline CDR1 and CDR2: DFQATT and SNEGSKA (reference sequence). The CDR3 runs 19 residues.

Many counts were recorded for this clonotype. The rearrangement joins TRBV28 to TRBJ1-5; perhaps TRBD1 as D (6 bases). Trimming took 11 bases from V and 9 from J, leaving 20 bases between them. This CDR3 is 13 amino acids long. The V gene's germline CDR1 is MDHEN and CDR2 SYDVKM. CDR3 nucleotides: TGTGCCGCTACGGGACCAGGGGTTATGCCCCAGCATTTT. Protein sequence: CAATGPGVMPQHF.

This chain uses TRBV2 with TRBJ2-3, with 9 bases matching TRBD2. The CDR3 length is 14 residues. V was pared by 8 bases and J by 5 bases, with 8 bases of the junction left unmatched. Germline V gene data show CDR1 as SNHLY and CDR2 as FYNNEI. The CDR3, as DNA: TGTGCCAGCTCAGAGCGGGAGGTTGGAGATACGCAGTATTTT. It encodes CASSEREVGDTQYF.

V is TRBV6-1 and J is TRBJ1-1; a weak D match, TRBD1 (6 bases). The CDR3 totals 15 residues. V was shortened by 8 bases and J by 1 base, with 17 bases between the two germline ends. Germline V lookup: CDR1 MNHNS, CDR2 SASEGT. As DNA, the CDR3 is TGTGCCAGCTGGGAAAGGGGGGGACCGAACACTGAAGCTTTCTTT. Residues: CASWERGGPNTEAFF.

CDR3 bases: TGCAGTGGAAGACAGAGTATAGCCAAAAACATTCAGTACTTC. Amino acid sequence: CSGRQSIAKNIQYF. The chain carries TRBV20-1 and TRBJ2-4; D is possibly TRBD1 (5 bases). Germline V gene lookup returns CDR1 DFQATT and CDR2 SNEGSKA (reference sequence). Trimming cost V 7 bases and J 0 bases, with 13 bases left between them. This CDR3 has 14 amino acids.

This chain joins TRBV10-1 and TRBJ1-3, with D uncertain. Trimming pared 7 bases from V and 1 base from J, leaving 11 bases between. Germline-derived CDR1 and CDR2 are WNHNN and SYGVQD (reference sequence). CDR3 length equals 14 residues. In nucleotides, the CDR3 is TGCGCCAGCATCAGAGGGAGGTCTGGAAACACCATATATTTT. Translation gives CASIRGRSGNTIYF.

This clonotype came up many times. The rearrangement links TRBV20-1 to TRBJ1-1, with TRBD1 matching 9 bases. The CDR3 spans 14 residues. The J segment lost 1 base and the V segment lost 5 bases, leaving 5 bases of the junction unmatched. The germline V gene encodes CDR1 DFQATT and CDR2 SNEGSKA (reference sequence). The CDR3 here is CSAETGGWNTEAFF. The CDR3 DNA is TGCAGTGCTGAGACAGGGGGGTGGAACACTGAAGCTTTCTTT.